The entry that follows covers one TCR beta chain sequence. This sample is drawn from a study of blood T cell repertoires in COVID-19. This CDR3 has 16 residues. The junction had 4 bases not matched to a gene; V was cut back by 2 bases and J by 0 bases. CDR1 and CDR2 from the germline V gene are ENHRY and SYGVKD. Assay: immunoSEQ multiplex PCR; the TCRdb copy retains only in-frame clones and omits some. This sample has 80,000 to 100,000 clones, with over 75% found just once. Specimen: peripheral blood. V and J are TRBV10-3 and TRBJ2-1, with 7 positions matching TRBD2. This TCR was recovered from a man in his sixties with acute or convalescent COVID-19. In nucleotides, the CDR3 is TGTGCCATCAGTGAGAGAGGCGGGAGCTCCTACAATGAGCAGTTCTTC. Amino acids: CAISERGGSSYNEQFF.